One sample yielded the 17 T cell receptor beta chains listed below, sequenced in a study of shared clonotypes between healthy human individuals. The repertoire was sequenced with immunoSEQ multiplex PCR; TCRdb's copy has only in-frame clones and lacks some. The sample shows about half a million clones, 78% of them seen only once. The sequenced sample consisted of PBMCs. The receptors here all came from a middle-aged woman in good health. Some clones in this sample may be carry-over from other donors' samples.

This clone was seen only once. The rearrangement uses TRBV2 and TRBJ2-3, with D tentatively TRBD2 (5 bases). V dropped 0 bases and J dropped 2 bases, with 18 bases sitting between them. Germline CDR1 and CDR2: SNHLY and FYNNEI. CDR3 length: 18 amino acids. In DNA form, the CDR3 reads TGTGCCAGCAGTGAAGCGGACGGACTTGAAGCCCTCACAGATACGCAGTATTTT. Its protein is CASSEADGLEALTDTQYF.

This sequence joins TRBV5-8 and TRBJ2-1; D is perhaps TRBD1 (5 bases). Germline V gives CDR1 SGHTS, CDR2 YDEGEE. V was pared by 0 bases and J by 9 bases, with 10 bases between. This CDR3 has 13 residues. CDR3 bases: TGTGCCAGCAGCTTGGCCTCCAGGGCTGAGCAGTTCTTC. It is translated as CASSLASRAEQFF.

V is TRBV19 and J is TRBJ1-1; TRBD1 matches 7 bases. J gave up 11 bases and V 10 bases, and 22 bases lay outside the gene matches. CDR1 LNHDA and CDR2 SQIVND come from the germline V gene (reference sequence). The CDR3 is 15 amino acids. The CDR3 protein is CATSPDRAGIIVAFF. The DNA for the CDR3 is TGTGCCACCTCGCCCGACAGGGCAGGGATAATTGTGGCTTTCTTT.

As concerns this clone: Additional DNA sequences in this sample encode the identical CDR3. The J gene is TRBJ2-7, the V gene TRBV7-2, with TRBD2 matching 7 bases. The germline V gene encodes CDR1 SGHTA and CDR2 FQGNSA. Losses at the gene ends were 0 bases for V and 2 bases for J; bases not matched to a gene: 1. The CDR3 sequence is 14 residues long. CDR3 residues: CASSLAGGPYEQYF. The CDR3, as DNA: TGTGCCAGCAGCTTAGCGGGAGGGCCCTACGAGCAGTACTTC.

The J gene is TRBJ2-3, the V gene TRBV11-2, with D possibly being TRBD1 or TRBD2 (5 bases each). The germline V gene encodes CDR1 SGHAT and CDR2 FQNNGV. This CDR3 region has 14 residues. V was shortened by 2 bases and J by 5 bases, with 11 bases between the two germline ends. This chain's CDR3 is CASSLRDPIDTQYF. The CDR3 bases are TGTGCCAGCAGCTTACGGGACCCAATAGATACGCAGTATTTT.

The J gene is TRBJ2-2, the V gene TRBV9; TRBD2 matches at 11 bases. V shed 4 bases, J shed 2 bases, and the junction held 7 bases outside the gene matches. Looked up from germline, CDR1 is SGDLS and CDR2 is YYNGEE. The CDR3 is 17 amino acids. The CDR3 region has the DNA TGTGCCAGCAGCTTTGGACTAGCGGGTACAAACACCGGGGAGCTGTTTTTT. The encoded protein is CASSFGLAGTNTGELFF.

J is TRBJ2-7 and V is TRBV2, with 9 bases lining up with TRBD1. Trimming at V came to 4 bases and at J to 3 bases, leaving 4 bases not matched to a gene. The CDR3 covers 14 residues. Germline values: CDR1 SNHLY, CDR2 FYNNEI. DNA of the CDR3: TGTGCCAGCAGTGCGACAGGGGGGGGCTACGAGCAGTACTTC. This encodes CASSATGGGYEQYF.

This clone was seen only once. Distinct nucleotide sequences in the sample also encode this CDR3. The chain couples TRBV11-2 to TRBJ2-7; TRBD2 aligns across 8 bases. V lost 5 bases to trimming and J lost 4 bases; unmatched junction nucleotides: 10. Looked up from germline, CDR1 is SGHAT and CDR2 is FQNNGV. The CDR3 extends over 15 amino acids. CDR3 region: CASSLVVRGRYEQYF. DNA for the CDR3: TGTGCCAGCAGCCTAGTGGTCCGCGGGAGGTACGAGCAGTACTTC. The full variable domain, in which reference TRBV11-2 and TRBJ2-7 provide the parts outside the CDR3, is EAGVAQSPRYKIIEKRQSVAFWCNPISGHATLYWYQQILGQGPKLLIQFQNNGVVDDSQLPKDRFSAERLKGVDSTLKIQPAKLEDSAVYLCASSLVVRGRYEQYFGPGTRLTVT.

Only one count was recorded for this clone. CDR3 residues: CASSFGTHETQYF. Written as DNA, the CDR3 is TGTGCCAGCAGCTTCGGGACGCATGAGACCCAGTACTTC. This sequence joins TRBV7-9 and TRBJ2-5; tentatively, D is TRBD1 or TRBD2 (5 bases each). V lost 3 bases and J lost 5, with 10 bases in between. CDR1 and CDR2 from the germline V gene are SEHNR and FQNEAQ (reference sequence). The CDR3 has 13 residues.

This chain joins TRBV29-1 and TRBJ2-1; 8 nucleotides align to TRBD2. CDR1 is SQVTM, CDR2 ANQGSEA, per germline. V shed 0 bases, J shed 0 bases, and the junction held 7 bases outside the gene matches. The CDR3 extends over 17 amino acids. The CDR3 is CSVEDLLAASSYNEQFF. The CDR3 bases are TGCAGCGTTGAAGATCTACTAGCGGCAAGCTCCTACAATGAGCAGTTCTTC.

The V call is TRBV7-6, the J call TRBJ2-7; 9 bases agree with TRBD2. The CDR3 runs to 16 residues. Trimming removed 4 bases from V and 0 bases from J; junction bases left unmatched: 7. The germline V gene has CDR1 SGHVS and CDR2 FNYEAQ. CDR3 in amino acids: CASSSWTSVSSYEQYF. CDR3 DNA: TGTGCCAGCAGCTCGTGGACTAGCGTAAGCTCCTACGAGCAGTACTTC.

Here the CDR3 reads CASSWDRGPTPNTGELFF. The CDR3 DNA follows: TGCGCCAGCAGCTGGGACAGGGGGCCTACCCCGAACACCGGGGAGCTGTTTTTT. The V gene is TRBV5-1, the J gene TRBJ2-2, with 12 positions matching TRBD1. Germline V CDR1 and CDR2: SGHRS, YFSETQ. The trim removed 3 bases at V and 0 bases at J, leaving 6 bases unmatched. This CDR3 spans 18 amino acids.

CDR3 DNA sequence: TGTGCCACGGGACTGGCATCCTACGAGCAGTACTTC. This encodes CATGLASYEQYF. The V and J genes are TRBV27 and TRBJ2-7; tentatively, D is TRBD2 (6 bases). V was shortened by 10 bases and J by 1 base, with 11 bases between the two germline ends. Germline CDR1 reads MNHEY; CDR2 reads SMNVEV (reference sequence). The CDR3 has 12 residues.

The chain is built from TRBV18 and TRBJ2-7, with TRBD1 matching over 12 bases. There are 16 residues in the CDR3. CDR1 is KGHSH and CDR2 is LQKENI in the germline V gene. The ends lost 0 bases at V and 5 bases at J; junction bases unmatched: 5. CDR3 DNA: TGTGCCAGCTCACCACCCGGGACAGGGGGCGGCGACGAGCAGTACTTC. Its protein product is CASSPPGTGGGDEQYF.

The rearrangement links TRBV7-3 to TRBJ2-1; D ambiguous. CDR3 size: 13 residues. V was shortened by 1 base and J by 9 bases, with 10 bases between the two germline ends. Germline loops: CDR1 SGHTA, CDR2 FQGTGA. Written as DNA, the CDR3 is TGTGCCAGCAGCTTAAGCCTAGTGGGTGAGCAGTTCTTC. Encoded protein: CASSLSLVGEQFF. The entire variable domain, with the rest obtained from reference TRBV7-3 and TRBJ2-1, is as follows: GAGVSQTPSNKVTEKGKYVELRCDPISGHTALYWYRQSLGQGPEFLIYFQGTGAADDSGLPNDRFFAVRPEGSVSTLKIQRTERGDSAVYLCASSLSLVGEQFFGPGTRLTVL.

This chain links TRBV5-1 with TRBJ1-5; D is perhaps TRBD1 (5 bases). The CDR3 totals 13 residues. Trimming stripped 0 bases from V and 6 bases from J, with 7 bases between. CDR1 is SGHRS and CDR2 is YFSETQ in the germline V gene. In DNA, the CDR3 is TGCGCCAGCAGCTTGGGTCAGGGTCAGCCCCAGCATTTT. Translated, it gives CASSLGQGQPQHF.

The chain links TRBV6-5 to TRBJ1-2, with 8 bases identical to TRBD1. Germline V lookup: CDR1 MNHEY, CDR2 SVGAGI. V shed 2 bases and J 5 bases; nucleotides not matched to a gene: 7. CDR3 size: 15 residues. The CDR3 DNA reads TGTGCCAGCAGTTACGCAGGGGGCTCGTCTTATGGCTACACCTTC. Its protein is CASSYAGGSSYGYTF.